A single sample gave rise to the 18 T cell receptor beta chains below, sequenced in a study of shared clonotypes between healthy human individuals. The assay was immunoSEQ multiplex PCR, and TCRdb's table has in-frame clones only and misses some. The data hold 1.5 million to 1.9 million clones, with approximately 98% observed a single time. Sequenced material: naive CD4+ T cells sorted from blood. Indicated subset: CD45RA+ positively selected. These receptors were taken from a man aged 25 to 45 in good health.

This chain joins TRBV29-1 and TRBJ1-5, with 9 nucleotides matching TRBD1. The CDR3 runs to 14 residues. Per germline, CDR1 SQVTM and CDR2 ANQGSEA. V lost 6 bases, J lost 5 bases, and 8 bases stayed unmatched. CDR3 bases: TGCAGCGTCCCGGGACAGGGCTTTGATCAGCCCCAGCATTTT. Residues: CSVPGQGFDQPQHF. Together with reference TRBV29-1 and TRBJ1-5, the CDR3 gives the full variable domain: SAVISQKPSRDICQRGTSLTIQCQVDSQVTMMFWYRQQPGQSLTLIATANQGSEATYESGFVIDKFPISRPNLTFSTLTVSNMSPEDSSIYLCSVPGQGFDQPQHFGDGTRLSIL.

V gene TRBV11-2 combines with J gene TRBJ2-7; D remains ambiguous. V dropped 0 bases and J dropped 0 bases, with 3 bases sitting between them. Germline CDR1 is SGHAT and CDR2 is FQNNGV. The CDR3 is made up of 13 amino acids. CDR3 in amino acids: CASSLDNSYEQYF. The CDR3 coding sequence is TGTGCCAGCAGCTTAGACAACTCCTACGAGCAGTACTTC. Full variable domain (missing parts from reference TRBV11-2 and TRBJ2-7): EAGVAQSPRYKIIEKRQSVAFWCNPISGHATLYWYQQILGQGPKLLIQFQNNGVVDDSQLPKDRFSAERLKGVDSTLKIQPAKLEDSAVYLCASSLDNSYEQYFGPGTRLTVT.

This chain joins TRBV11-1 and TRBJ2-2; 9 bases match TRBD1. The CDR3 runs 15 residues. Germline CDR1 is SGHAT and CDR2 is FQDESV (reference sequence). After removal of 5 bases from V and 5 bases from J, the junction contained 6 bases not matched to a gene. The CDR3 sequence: CASSPGQGWTGELFF. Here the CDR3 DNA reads TGTGCCAGCAGCCCAGGACAGGGGTGGACCGGGGAGCTGTTTTTT.

The CDR3 loop reads CASSLQAGTNTEAFF. The CDR3 DNA reads TGCGCCAGCAGCTTGCAGGCAGGGACGAACACTGAAGCTTTCTTT. The chain uses TRBV5-1 and TRBJ1-1; TRBD1 is a possible D gene (5 bases). Germline loops: CDR1 SGHRS, CDR2 YFSETQ. The length of the CDR3 is 15 residues. Trimming pared 1 base from V and 1 base from J, leaving 11 bases between.

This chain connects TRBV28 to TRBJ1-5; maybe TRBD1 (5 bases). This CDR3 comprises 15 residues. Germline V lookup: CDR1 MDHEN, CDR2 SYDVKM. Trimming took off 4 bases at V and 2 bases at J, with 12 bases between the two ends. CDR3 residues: CASSSRVQGNQPQHF. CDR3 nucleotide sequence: TGTGCCAGCAGTTCCAGGGTGCAGGGCAATCAGCCCCAGCATTTT. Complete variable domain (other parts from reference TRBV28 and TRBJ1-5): DVKVTQSSRYLVKRTGEKVFLECVQDMDHENMFWYRQDPGLGLRLIYFSYDVKMKEKGDIPEGYSVSREKKERFSLILESASTNQTSMYLCASSSRVQGNQPQHFGDGTRLSIL.

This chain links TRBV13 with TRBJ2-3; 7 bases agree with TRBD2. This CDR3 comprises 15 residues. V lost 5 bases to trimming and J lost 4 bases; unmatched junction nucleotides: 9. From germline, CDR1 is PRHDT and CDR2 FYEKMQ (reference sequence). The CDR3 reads CASSRPGLPSDTQYF. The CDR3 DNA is TGTGCCAGCAGCCGTCCGGGACTACCGTCAGATACGCAGTATTTT.

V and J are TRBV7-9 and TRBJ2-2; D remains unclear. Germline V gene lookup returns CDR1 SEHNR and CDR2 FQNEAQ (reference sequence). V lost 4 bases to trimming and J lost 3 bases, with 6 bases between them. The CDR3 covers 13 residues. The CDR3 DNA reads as TGTGCCAGCAGCTCAAGTTACACCGGGGAGCTGTTTTTT. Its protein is CASSSSYTGELFF.

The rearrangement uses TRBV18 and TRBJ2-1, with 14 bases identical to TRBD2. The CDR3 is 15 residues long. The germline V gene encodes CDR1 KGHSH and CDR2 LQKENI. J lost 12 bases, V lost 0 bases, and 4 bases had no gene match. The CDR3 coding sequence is TGTGCCAGCTCACCACCGGGACTAGCGGGAGTTGGGCAGTTCTTC. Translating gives CASSPPGLAGVGQFF.

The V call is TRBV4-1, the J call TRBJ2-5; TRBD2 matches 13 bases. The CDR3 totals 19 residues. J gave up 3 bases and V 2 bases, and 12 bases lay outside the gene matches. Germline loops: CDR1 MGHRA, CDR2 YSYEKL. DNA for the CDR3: TGCGCCAGCAGCCAACTTGGACTAGCGGGAGTAGGGGGGAAAGAGACCCAGTACTTC. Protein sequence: CASSQLGLAGVGGKETQYF.

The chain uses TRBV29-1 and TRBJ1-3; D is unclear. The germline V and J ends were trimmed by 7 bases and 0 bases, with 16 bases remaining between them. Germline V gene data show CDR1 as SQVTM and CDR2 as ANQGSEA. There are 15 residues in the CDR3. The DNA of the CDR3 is TGCAGCGCCGCCGTAGGGTGGCTCTCTGGAAACACCATATATTTT. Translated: CSAAVGWLSGNTIYF.

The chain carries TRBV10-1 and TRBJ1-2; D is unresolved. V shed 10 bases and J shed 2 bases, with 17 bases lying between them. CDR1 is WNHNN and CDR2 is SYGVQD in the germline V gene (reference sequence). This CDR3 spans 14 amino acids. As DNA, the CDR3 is TGCGCCAACCCACCTAAGTCCTGCAACTATGGCTACACCTTC. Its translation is CANPPKSCNYGYTF.

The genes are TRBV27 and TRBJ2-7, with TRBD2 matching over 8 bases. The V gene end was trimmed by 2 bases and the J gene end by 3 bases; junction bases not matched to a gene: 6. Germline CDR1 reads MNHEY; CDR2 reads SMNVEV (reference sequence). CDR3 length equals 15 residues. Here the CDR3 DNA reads TGTGCCAGCAGTTTAAAAGCGGGAGTCGGCTACGAGCAGTACTTC. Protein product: CASSLKAGVGYEQYF.

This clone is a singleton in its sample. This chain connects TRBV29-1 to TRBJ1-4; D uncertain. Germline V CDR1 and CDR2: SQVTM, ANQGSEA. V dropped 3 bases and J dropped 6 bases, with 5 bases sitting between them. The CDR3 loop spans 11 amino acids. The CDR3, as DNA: TGCAGCGTTGACTTTCATGAAAAACTGTTTTTT. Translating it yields CSVDFHEKLFF.

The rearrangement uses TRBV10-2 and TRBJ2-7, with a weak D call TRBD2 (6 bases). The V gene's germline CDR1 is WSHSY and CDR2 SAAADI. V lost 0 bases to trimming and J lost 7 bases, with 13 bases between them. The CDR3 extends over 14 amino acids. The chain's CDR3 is CASSESSGVGEQYF. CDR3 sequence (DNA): TGCGCCAGCAGTGAGTCGTCGGGAGTAGGGGAGCAGTACTTC.

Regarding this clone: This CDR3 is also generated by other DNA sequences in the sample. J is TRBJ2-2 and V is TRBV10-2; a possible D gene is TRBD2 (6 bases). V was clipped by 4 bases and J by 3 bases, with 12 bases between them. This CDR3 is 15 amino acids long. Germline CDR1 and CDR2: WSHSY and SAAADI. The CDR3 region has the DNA TGCGCCAGCAGTGCCACTAGCTGGCACACCGGGGAGCTGTTTTTT. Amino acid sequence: CASSATSWHTGELFF.

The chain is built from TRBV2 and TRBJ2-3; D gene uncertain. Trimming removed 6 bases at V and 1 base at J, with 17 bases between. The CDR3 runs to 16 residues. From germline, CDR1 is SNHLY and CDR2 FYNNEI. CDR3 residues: CASRKRSKTRTDTQYF. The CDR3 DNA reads TGTGCCAGCAGGAAGAGAAGTAAAACGCGCACAGATACGCAGTATTTT.

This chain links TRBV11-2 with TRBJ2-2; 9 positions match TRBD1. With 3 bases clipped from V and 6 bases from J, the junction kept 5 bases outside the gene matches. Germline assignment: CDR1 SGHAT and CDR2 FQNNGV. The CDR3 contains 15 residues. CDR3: CASSFGTGKAGELFF. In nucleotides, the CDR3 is TGTGCCAGCAGCTTTGGGACAGGGAAAGCCGGGGAGCTGTTTTTT.

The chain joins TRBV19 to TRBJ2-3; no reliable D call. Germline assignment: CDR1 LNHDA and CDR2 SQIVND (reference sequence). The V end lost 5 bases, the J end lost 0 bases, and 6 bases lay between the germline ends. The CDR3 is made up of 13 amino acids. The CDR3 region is CASSRQSTDTQYF. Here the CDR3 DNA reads TGTGCCAGTAGTCGTCAGAGCACAGATACGCAGTATTTT.